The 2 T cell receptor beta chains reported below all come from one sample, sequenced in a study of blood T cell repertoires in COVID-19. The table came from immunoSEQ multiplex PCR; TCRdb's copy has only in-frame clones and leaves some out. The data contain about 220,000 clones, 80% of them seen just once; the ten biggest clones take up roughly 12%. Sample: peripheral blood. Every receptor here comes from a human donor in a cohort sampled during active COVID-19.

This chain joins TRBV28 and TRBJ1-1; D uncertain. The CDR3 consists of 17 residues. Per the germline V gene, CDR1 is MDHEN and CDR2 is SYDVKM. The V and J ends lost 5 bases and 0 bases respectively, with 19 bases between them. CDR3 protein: CASSPPSGRAMNTEAFF. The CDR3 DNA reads TGTGCCAGCAGTCCCCCCTCGGGAAGAGCCATGAACACTGAAGCTTTCTTT.

Here the CDR3 reads CASSTPGQDTYEQYF. The CDR3 DNA reads as TGTGCCAGCAGCACGCCGGGACAGGACACCTACGAGCAGTACTTC. V gene TRBV28 combines with J gene TRBJ2-7, with 8 bases fitting TRBD1. In germline, CDR1 is MDHEN, CDR2 SYDVKM. Trimming removed 6 bases from V and 2 bases from J; junction bases left unmatched: 9. The CDR3 has 15 residues. Full variable domain (outside the CDR3, taken from reference TRBV28 and TRBJ2-7): DVKVTQSSRYLVKRTGEKVFLECVQDMDHENMFWYRQDPGLGLRLIYFSYDVKMKEKGDIPEGYSVSREKKERFSLILESASTNQTSMYLCASSTPGQDTYEQYFGPGTRLTVT.